What follows are 14 T cell receptor beta chains derived from one specimen sequenced in a study of cytotoxic CD8 clonotypes in ibrutinib-treated CLL. TCRdb's copy holds only in-frame clones and misses some; the assay was immunoSEQ multiplex PCR. The table lists about 160,000 clones, roughly 77% of them singletons, with roughly 1.9% in the top ten. This specimen consisted of PBMCs, obtained after 12 months of ibrutinib treatment. These receptor sequences come from a human donor with chronic lymphocytic leukemia.

The chain carries TRBV27 and TRBJ1-2; no clear D gene. Trimming left V 0 bases short and J 3 bases short, with 8 bases between. This CDR3 is built from 14 residues. CDR1 MNHEY and CDR2 SMNVEV come from the germline V gene (reference sequence). The CDR3 sequence is CASSLSFKDYGYTF. The CDR3 coding sequence is TGTGCCAGCAGTTTATCCTTTAAGGACTATGGCTACACCTTC.

The chain uses TRBV7-3 and TRBJ2-3; perhaps TRBD1 as D (5 bases). The CDR3 runs 16 residues. The V and J ends lost 3 bases and 6 bases respectively, with 19 bases between them. Germline CDR1 and CDR2: SGHTA and FQGTGA. Here the CDR3 reads CASSFYTARGQDTQYF. Here the CDR3 DNA reads TGTGCCAGCAGCTTTTACACTGCTAGGGGCCAGGATACGCAGTATTTT. Looking up the rest from reference TRBV7-3 and TRBJ2-3 gives the full variable domain: GAGVSQTPSNKVTEKGKYVELRCDPISGHTALYWYRQSLGQGPEFLIYFQGTGAADDSGLPNDRFFAVRPEGSVSTLKIQRTERGDSAVYLCASSFYTARGQDTQYFGPGTRLTVL.

This clone was picked up one time. This CDR3 reads CASSFPGTGKNTGELFF. The DNA of the CDR3 is TGTGCCAGCAGCTTTCCCGGGACAGGAAAGAACACCGGGGAGCTGTTTTTT. The chain is built from TRBV7-2 and TRBJ2-2; 8 bases agree with TRBD1. V shed 3 bases and J 1 base; nucleotides not matched to a gene: 7. CDR1 is SGHTA, CDR2 FQGNSA, per germline. CDR3 length: 17 amino acids. Combining the CDR3 with reference TRBV7-2 and TRBJ2-2 gives the whole variable domain GAGVSQSPSNKVTEKGKDVELRCDPISGHTALYWYRQSLGQGLEFLIYFQGNSAPDKSGLPSDRFSAERTGGSVSTLTIQRTQQEDSAVYLCASSFPGTGKNTGELFFGEGSRLTVL.

There are a few counts of this clone. This chain uses TRBV19 with TRBJ2-2, with 11 positions matching TRBD2. This CDR3 is 16 amino acids long. J was trimmed by 5 bases and V by 4 bases; bases with no gene match: 6. Germline CDR1 LNHDA, CDR2 SQIVND (reference sequence). CDR3 bases: TGTGCCAGTAGTAAACGACTAGCGGGGCAAACCGGGGAGCTGTTTTTT. Amino acids: CASSKRLAGQTGELFF.

The genes are TRBV7-8 and TRBJ2-1; 9 nucleotides line up with TRBD2. The germline gives CDR1 SGHVS, CDR2 FQNEAQ. The CDR3 has 17 amino acids. Trimming at V came to 7 bases and at J to 0 bases, leaving 10 bases not matched to a gene. The CDR3 coding sequence is TGTGCCAGCACCCTTAGCGGGGGCGGGGGCTCCTACAATGAGCAGTTCTTC. This gives the protein CASTLSGGGGSYNEQFF.

This rearrangement joins TRBV7-2 to TRBJ1-3; D uncertain. The CDR3 is 14 residues long. CDR1 is SGHTA and CDR2 is FQGNSA in the germline V gene. The V and J ends lost 5 bases and 5 bases respectively, with 13 bases between them. This chain's CDR3 is CASSPSGSRNTIYF. The CDR3 bases are TGTGCCAGCAGCCCTAGTGGCAGTCGAAACACCATATATTTT.

The chain recombines TRBV7-2 with TRBJ2-2; possibly TRBD1 for D (5 bases). V lost 6 bases and J lost 2, with 16 bases in between. The V gene's germline CDR1 is SGHTA and CDR2 FQGNSA. This CDR3 is built from 16 residues. CDR3 region: CASRSFGATNTGELFF. The CDR3, as DNA: TGTGCCAGCAGGTCGTTTGGGGCAACCAACACCGGGGAGCTGTTTTTT. The full variable domain, with the rest looked up from reference TRBV7-2 and TRBJ2-2, is GAGVSQSPSNKVTEKGKDVELRCDPISGHTALYWYRQSLGQGLEFLIYFQGNSAPDKSGLPSDRFSAERTGGSVSTLTIQRTQQEDSAVYLCASRSFGATNTGELFFGEGSRLTVL.

This rearrangement joins TRBV5-4 to TRBJ2-1; D is ambiguous. The CDR3 loop spans 15 amino acids. The germline V gene has CDR1 SGHNT and CDR2 YYREEE (reference sequence). V dropped 0 bases and J dropped 11 bases, with 18 bases sitting between them. Here the CDR3 DNA reads TGTGCCAGCAGCTTGGAAGTCTTCGAGACAAAGCAGCAGTTCTTC. Residues: CASSLEVFETKQQFF.

With respect to this clone: Different DNA sequences within this sample yield the same CDR3. The chain employs TRBV7-3 and TRBJ1-2; 7 nucleotides align to TRBD1. This CDR3 is built from 14 residues. The V gene's germline CDR1 is SGHTA and CDR2 FQGTGA. Germline trimming cut 3 bases from V and 6 bases from J; bases unmatched to any gene: 7. As DNA, the CDR3 is TGTGCCAGCAGCTTGTCAGGGGGGTTGGATGGCTACACCTTC. Its translation: CASSLSGGLDGYTF.

CDR3 sequence (DNA): TGTGCCAGCACCCCAGCGGCTGGGGCCAACGTCCTGACTTTC. It yields the protein CASTPAAGANVLTF. V usage is TRBV6-1 and J usage is TRBJ2-6, with D possibly TRBD2 on 5 matching bases. V was trimmed by 7 bases and J by 2 bases, leaving 9 bases between them. The CDR3 has 14 amino acids. CDR1 and CDR2 (germline): MNHNS, SASEGT.

The chain has TRBV6-6 and TRBJ1-1; D possibly corresponds to TRBD1 (6 bases). The CDR3 sequence is 16 residues long. V gave up 6 bases and J gave up 8 bases, with 25 bases separating them. Germline assignment: CDR1 MNHNY and CDR2 SVGAGI (reference sequence). The CDR3 protein is CASSPLPPGQSAEAFF. The CDR3 DNA is TGTGCCAGCAGCCCCCTTCCTCCGGGACAATCTGCGGAAGCTTTCTTT.

The chain combines TRBV5-4 with TRBJ1-1; D remains unclear. CDR1 is SGHNT, CDR2 YYREEE, per germline (reference sequence). The CDR3 extends over 18 amino acids. Trimming removed 4 bases from V and 3 bases from J, with 25 bases in between. DNA for the CDR3: TGTGCCAGCAGCAGGAAGGGCAGACTTCCGAATGGGTACACTGAAGCTTTCTTT. Encoded protein: CASSRKGRLPNGYTEAFF.

The CDR3 nucleotides are TGTGCCAGCAGTTACTCGACGGCGGTGTCCTACGAGCAGTACTTC. Protein: CASSYSTAVSYEQYF. The chain is built from TRBV6-6 and TRBJ2-7; D gene ambiguous. Germline V lookup: CDR1 MNHNY, CDR2 SVGAGI (reference sequence). This CDR3 contains 15 residues. Trimming took 0 bases from V and 1 from J, leaving 10 bases between them.

The chain couples TRBV19 to TRBJ2-4; D gene unclear. Germline loops: CDR1 LNHDA, CDR2 SQIVND (reference sequence). The V and J ends lost 5 bases and 0 bases respectively, with 17 bases between them. The length of the CDR3 is 17 residues. The DNA of the CDR3 is TGTGCCAGTAGTCCCCTAGAAAAGGCCTTAGCCAAAAACATTCAGTACTTC. The encoded protein is CASSPLEKALAKNIQYF.